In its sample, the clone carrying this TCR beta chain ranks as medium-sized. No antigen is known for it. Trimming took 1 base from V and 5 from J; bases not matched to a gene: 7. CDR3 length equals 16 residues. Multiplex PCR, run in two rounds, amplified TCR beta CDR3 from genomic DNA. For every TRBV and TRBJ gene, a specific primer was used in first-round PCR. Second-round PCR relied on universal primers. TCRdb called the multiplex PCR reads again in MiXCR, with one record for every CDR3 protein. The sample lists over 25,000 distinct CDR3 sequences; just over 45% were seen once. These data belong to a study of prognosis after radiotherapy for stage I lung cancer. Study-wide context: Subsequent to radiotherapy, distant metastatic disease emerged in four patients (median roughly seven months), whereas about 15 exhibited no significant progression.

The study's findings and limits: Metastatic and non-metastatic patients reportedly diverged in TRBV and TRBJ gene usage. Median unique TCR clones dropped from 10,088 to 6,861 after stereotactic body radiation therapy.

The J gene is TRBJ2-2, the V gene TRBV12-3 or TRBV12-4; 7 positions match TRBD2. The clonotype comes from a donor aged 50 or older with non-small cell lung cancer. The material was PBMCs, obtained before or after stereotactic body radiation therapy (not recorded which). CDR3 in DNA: TGTGCCAGCAGTTTAGTGGGAGGGCCGAGGACCGGGGAGCTGTTTTTT. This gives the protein CASSLVGGPRTGELFF.